This is a list of T cell receptor beta chains from one sample in a study of metastatic and nonmetastatic thyroid tumors. TCRdb reprocessed the PCR reads using MiXCR. The sample carries 70,000 or so clones, approximately 15% recorded once. Sequences were obtained from blood. These receptors were collected from a male donor with papillary thyroid cancer or a benign thyroid nodule (not recorded which). Some clones in this sample may be carry-over from other donors' samples. CDR3s include the opening cysteine and the closing phenylalanine or tryptophan. A D gene is named only where the DNA matches it firmly. Some rows have no size entry. The others give once, few or many, or a class for an expanded clone.

D gene,J gene,clone size,V gene,CDR3 protein,CDR3 DNA
-,TRBJ1-2,many,TRBV5-1,CASSSGGTRGSAFPGYTF,TGCGCCAGCAGCTCAGGAGGGACCCGGGGGTCCGCCTTCCCTGGCTACACCTTC
-,TRBJ2-5,many,TRBV27,CASSLSRMQETQYF,TGTGCCAGCAGTTTATCTCGGATGCAAGAGACCCAGTACTTC
-,TRBJ2-7,-,TRBV6-1,CASRPVFGTETYEQYF,TGTGCCAGCAGGCCGGTCTTCGGGACTGAAACCTACGAGCAGTACTTC
-,TRBJ1-6,-,TRBV20-1,CSASGRSPLHF,TGCAGTGCGTCGGGACGATCACCCCTCCACTTC
-,TRBJ2-5,many,TRBV27,CASSLGSLQETQYF,TGTGCCAGCAGTTTGGGCTCCCTCCAAGAGACCCAGTACTTC
-,TRBJ1-2,-,TRBV11-3,CASSTPRQVSNYGYTF,TGTGCCAGCAGCACCCCTAGACAGGTGTCTAACTATGGCTACACCTTC
-,TRBJ1-5,once,TRBV4-1,CASSQVSGSNQPQHF,TGCGCCAGCAGCCAAGTGTCAGGTAGCAATCAGCCCCAGCATTTT
TRBD1,TRBJ2-2,many,TRBV25-1,CASSNGLTGVTGELFF,TGTGCCAGCAGTAACGGCTTGACAGGGGTCACCGGGGAGCTGTTTTTT
-,TRBJ2-3,many,TRBV20-1,CSAPSRVGLRDTQYF,TGCAGTGCTCCAAGCAGGGTAGGGCTCAGGGATACGCAGTATTTT
-,TRBJ2-2,many,TRBV6-2/TRBV6-3,CASRNRGGPAGELFF,TGTGCCAGCAGGAACAGGGGGGGACCCGCCGGGGAGCTGTTTTTT
TRBD1,TRBJ2-1,many,TRBV5-8,CASSLPFGTADYNEQFF,TGTGCCAGCAGCTTACCTTTTGGGACAGCAGACTACAATGAGCAGTTCTTC
-,TRBJ2-2,many,TRBV30,CAWTAGRNTGELFF,TGTGCCTGGACGGCGGGCAGGAACACCGGGGAGCTGTTTTTT
TRBD1,TRBJ1-1,many,TRBV4-3,CASSQDETGSAFF,TGCGCCAGCAGCCAAGACGAGACAGGGTCGGCTTTCTTT
TRBD2,TRBJ2-1,many,TRBV7-2,CASSSRVTSGDSYNEQFF,TGTGCCAGCAGCTCCAGAGTTACTAGCGGGGATTCCTACAATGAGCAGTTCTTC
-,TRBJ2-2,many,TRBV18,CASSPSPIANTGELFF,TGTGCCAGCTCACCATCCCCTATCGCGAACACCGGGGAGCTGTTTTTT
-,TRBJ1-5,many,TRBV27,CASSLGGNGLPQHF,TGTGCCAGCAGTTTAGGGGGGAATGGTTTACCCCAGCATTTT
TRBD2,TRBJ2-2,-,TRBV30,CAWNAGTSGGELFF,TGTGCCTGGAATGCCGGGACTAGCGGCGGGGAGCTGTTTTTT
TRBD1,TRBJ2-2,few,TRBV6-5,CASSLQGSIGELFF,TGTGCCAGCAGTCTACAGGGGTCTATCGGGGAGCTGTTTTTT
-,TRBJ1-6,many,TRBV10-2,CASSKQGTSSPLHF,TGCGCCAGCAGTAAACAGGGAACTTCTTCACCCCTCCACTTT
TRBD1,TRBJ1-4,many,TRBV11-2,CASSSQGALGKLFF,TGTGCCAGCAGCTCCCAGGGGGCGCTGGGAAAACTGTTTTTT
TRBD1,TRBJ1-1,few,TRBV27,CASSTGGGDEAFF,TGTGCCAGCAGTACAGGGGGGGGAGATGAAGCTTTCTTT
TRBD1,TRBJ1-1,many,TRBV7-2,CASSVAAGTGVEAFF,TGTGCCAGCAGCGTAGCTGCTGGGACAGGCGTTGAAGCTTTCTTT
-,TRBJ1-1,many,TRBV11-2,CASSSLGYTEAFF,TGTGCCAGCAGCTCTTTAGGGTACACTGAAGCTTTCTTT
-,TRBJ2-1,-,TRBV7-6,CASSPGPTGNGEQFF,TGTGCCAGCAGCCCAGGGCCAACAGGGAATGGTGAGCAGTTCTTC
-,TRBJ2-5,many,TRBV9,CASSVGGGMQETQYF,TGTGCCAGCAGCGTAGGTGGCGGGATGCAAGAGACCCAGTACTTC
-,TRBJ2-3,many,TRBV5-1,CASSLVSGRGTDTQYF,TGCGCCAGCAGCTTGGTCTCCGGCAGGGGAACAGATACGCAGTATTTT
-,TRBJ1-5,few,TRBV27,CASSSRDQPQHF,TGTGCCAGCAGTTCTCGGGATCAGCCCCAGCATTTT
TRBD2,TRBJ2-3,few,TRBV11-1,CASIPSGLAGPLSTQYF,TGTGCCAGCATCCCCTCCGGTCTAGCGGGCCCTCTTAGTACGCAGTATTTT
-,TRBJ1-1,many,TRBV3-1,CASSQVTGLNTEAFF,TGTGCCAGCAGCCAAGTTACAGGGTTAAACACTGAAGCTTTCTTT
TRBD2,TRBJ2-3,-,TRBV5-1,CASSSLAVKDTQYF,TGCGCCAGCAGCTCTCTAGCGGTTAAGGATACGCAGTATTTT